This T cell receptor beta chain was sequenced in a study of T cells after yellow fever vaccination. Overall study findings and caveats: Faster peaking, at day 5 versus 15, marked a secondary response that was weaker.

One entry per CDR3 protein results from TCRdb running MiXCR on the 5' RACE reads. The sample includes 400,000 or so distinct CDR3 sequences, 6.2% of them seen just once. This CDR3 has 17 amino acids. The junction had 24 bases not matched to a gene; V was cut back by 6 bases and J by 13 bases. This clonotype has a handful of counts. Its antigen remains unknown. The specimen was PBMCs, collected 5 days after the yellow fever booster vaccination. The chain is built from TRBV12-3 or TRBV12-4 and TRBJ2-3; TRBD2 matches at 8 bases. The receptor's source is a man younger than 45 who received the YFV17D yellow fever vaccine. The CDR3 DNA is TGTGCCAGCAGCGGCGCGAACCATCCCGGAGGACTAGCCAGGGAGTATTTT. Amino acid sequence: CASSGANHPGGLAREYF.